This TCR beta chain was recovered during a study of shared clonotypes between healthy human individuals. Genomic DNA belonging to each subset was distributed in equal measure over several immunoSEQ plates. The data were produced by immunoSEQ multiplex PCR, yet TCRdb's version contains in-frame clones alone and is incomplete. The table shows about 380,000 clones, with 96% occurring only once. This CDR3 has 21 residues. The J segment lost 9 bases and the V segment lost 0 bases, leaving 22 bases of the junction unmatched. CDR1 is GTSNPN, CDR2 SVGIG, per germline (reference sequence). CD8 memory was a combination that joined CD45RO+ cells with CCR7-negative CD45RA+ TemRA cells.

The origin of this receptor is a man aged 25 to 40 in good health. The V call is TRBV30, the J call TRBJ2-2; 13 bases fit TRBD2. The specimen sequenced was memory CD8+ T cells sorted from blood. Regarding subset: CD45RO+ cells pooled with CCR7-negative TemRA cells. The CDR3 DNA sequence: TGTGCCTGGAGTGTACCTGGGGGGTCCGTCACTAGCGGGAGGGCCCAAAGGGAGCTGTTTTTT. Translating gives CAWSVPGGSVTSGRAQRELFF. Looking up the rest from reference TRBV30 and TRBJ2-2 gives the full variable domain: SQTIHQWPATLVQPVGSPLSLECTVEGTSNPNLYWYRQAAGRGLQLLFYSVGIGQISSEVPQNLSASRPQDRQFILSSKKLLLSDSGFYLCAWSVPGGSVTSGRAQRELFFGEGSRLTVL.